This paragraph covers one TCR beta chain sequence. Its antigen is still unknown. The V and J ends lost 4 bases and 0 bases respectively, with 7 bases between them. CDR3 length: 13 residues. The germline gives CDR1 SGHDT, CDR2 YYEEEE. Around 100,000 TCR templates per sample were sequenced. This table comes from immunoSEQ multiplex PCR, and its TCRdb copy is limited to in-frame clones, with some not included. The sample comprises about 50,000 clones, around 97% of which are singletons, and approximately 1.1% rests with the top ten. The data stem from a study of siplizumab effects on memory and regulatory T cells. Points from the study as a whole: Alloreactive sequences traceable to unstimulated CD4+ memory cells were significantly reduced by siplizumab. Both greater diversity than memory cells and a major contribution to the alloresponse seemed to characterize naive T cells. Tregs that proliferated in siplizumab cultures did not have their suppressive function confirmed.

This chain joins TRBV5-6 and TRBJ1-1; D is ambiguous. The clonotype originates from a human donor in good health. The sample consisted of naive CD8+ T cells sorted from blood. The CDR3 spells CASSPFMNTEAFF. Written as DNA, the CDR3 is TGTGCCAGCAGCCCCTTCATGAACACTGAAGCTTTCTTT.